The 23 T cell receptor beta chains below come from one sample, sequenced in a study of T cell changes during pregnancy in multiple sclerosis. Profiling relied on immunoSEQ multiplex PCR, and the TCRdb table lists in-frame clones only, not all of them. The sample includes about 50,000 clones, roughly nine tenths of them seen just once. The sequenced sample was CD4+ T cells from peripheral blood mononuclear cells, obtained before pregnancy. The receptors come from a female donor with multiple sclerosis, enrolled in a pregnancy study.

The V gene is TRBV14, the J gene TRBJ2-7, with 8 bases aligning to TRBD2. J was trimmed by 7 bases and V by 4 bases; bases with no gene match: 6. This CDR3 is built from 13 residues. The germline V gene encodes CDR1 SGHDN and CDR2 FVKESK. The CDR3 region is CASSPSGRGEQYF. The CDR3 coding sequence is TGTGCCAGCAGCCCCAGCGGGAGAGGGGAGCAGTACTTC.

A note on this clone: The sample holds other DNA sequences that translate to the same CDR3. The chain has TRBV6-6 and TRBJ2-7; possibly TRBD1 for D (5 bases). This CDR3 has 12 residues. Germline CDR1 is MNHNY and CDR2 is SVGAGI (reference sequence). Trimming shortened V by 6 bases and J by 4 bases, and 10 bases separated the two germline ends. CDR3 amino acids: CASSQDNYEQYF. In DNA form, the CDR3 reads TGTGCCAGCAGCCAGGACAATTACGAGCAGTACTTC.

This rearrangement joins TRBV19 to TRBJ1-4; no firm D call. Germline-derived CDR1 and CDR2 are LNHDA and SQIVND (reference sequence). This CDR3 has 16 amino acids. V lost 1 base, J lost 0 bases, and 9 bases lay in between. The CDR3 loop reads CASSIGSGSTNEKLFF. Written as DNA, the CDR3 is TGTGCCAGTAGTATAGGGTCCGGGTCAACTAATGAAAAACTGTTTTTT.

V is TRBV11-2 and J is TRBJ2-3; 7 bases fit TRBD2. The V gene end was trimmed by 0 bases and the J gene end by 0 bases; junction bases not matched to a gene: 6. This CDR3 is built from 17 residues. The germline V gene has CDR1 SGHAT and CDR2 FQNNGV. CDR3 region: CASSLELGGRSTDTQYF. CDR3 bases: TGTGCCAGCAGCTTAGAATTGGGCGGGAGAAGCACAGATACGCAGTATTTT.

Here the CDR3 DNA reads TGTGCCAGCAGCCGTTTTGACAGAGACTATGGCTACACCTTC. Translating gives CASSRFDRDYGYTF. The chain couples TRBV5-5 to TRBJ1-2; maybe TRBD1 (5 bases). Trimming took 4 bases from V and 3 from J, leaving 13 bases between them. Germline-derived CDR1 and CDR2 are SGHKS and YYEKEE (reference sequence). The CDR3 extends over 14 amino acids.

V gene TRBV6-5 combines with J gene TRBJ2-1, with D perhaps matching TRBD2 (6 bases). The CDR3 sequence is 11 residues long. Looked up from germline, CDR1 is MNHEY and CDR2 is SVGAGI. V lost 8 bases to trimming and J lost 9 bases, with 11 bases between them. CDR3 in amino acids: CASERRGEQFF. CDR3 sequence (DNA): TGTGCCAGCGAGCGGCGGGGTGAGCAGTTCTTC.

This sequence joins TRBV2 and TRBJ1-1; 8 nucleotides match TRBD1. V trimming: 5 bases; J trimming: 2 bases; junction bases outside the gene matches: 4. There are 14 residues in the CDR3. The germline V gene encodes CDR1 SNHLY and CDR2 FYNNEI. CDR3 DNA sequence: TGTGCCAGCAGTTTCAGGGGGCCCAACACTGAAGCTTTCTTT. Its protein is CASSFRGPNTEAFF.

This clone is a singleton in its sample. V gene TRBV28 combines with J gene TRBJ2-7; 12 nucleotides match TRBD2. The germline V gene has CDR1 MDHEN and CDR2 SYDVKM. J was trimmed by 7 bases and V by 6 bases; bases with no gene match: 13. The CDR3 covers 16 residues. As DNA, the CDR3 is TGTGCCAGCAGACCCCGGACTAGCGGGATTTTAAGAGAGCAGTACTTC. Translating it yields CASRPRTSGILREQYF.

The chain uses TRBV7-2 and TRBJ2-1, with 10 bases identical to TRBD2. CDR1 SGHTA and CDR2 FQGNSA come from the germline V gene. Germline trimming cut 5 bases from V and 0 bases from J; bases unmatched to any gene: 13. The CDR3 is made up of 19 amino acids. The CDR3 is CASSLQGGASGSSYNEQFF. CDR3 sequence (DNA): TGTGCCAGCAGCCTCCAGGGGGGGGCTAGCGGGAGCTCCTACAATGAGCAGTTCTTC.

V gene TRBV28 combines with J gene TRBJ2-4; 7 nucleotides line up with TRBD1. V lost 6 bases to trimming and J lost 10 bases; unmatched junction nucleotides: 9. The CDR3 runs to 13 residues. Germline assignment: CDR1 MDHEN and CDR2 SYDVKM. The CDR3 region is CASSLNGQAIQYF. As DNA, the CDR3 is TGTGCCAGCAGCCTGAACGGACAGGCAATTCAGTACTTC.

The CDR3, as DNA: TGTGCCAGCAGTTTGACAGGGGCTTACAATGAGCAGTTCTTC. Amino acids: CASSLTGAYNEQFF. The genes are TRBV28 and TRBJ2-1; the match to TRBD1 covers 8 bases. V trimming: 3 bases; J trimming: 4 bases; junction bases outside the gene matches: 2. Germline-derived CDR1 and CDR2 are MDHEN and SYDVKM. There are 14 residues in the CDR3.

The chain recombines TRBV4-1 with TRBJ2-3, with D perhaps matching TRBD1 (6 bases). CDR3 size: 16 residues. Germline values: CDR1 MGHRA, CDR2 YSYEKL. V dropped 3 bases and J dropped 3 bases, with 16 bases sitting between them. The CDR3, as DNA: TGCGCCAGCAGCCACTTACAGGGTTTTGGGACAGATACGCAGTATTTT. As protein: CASSHLQGFGTDTQYF.

This chain connects TRBV5-4 to TRBJ2-5; weak D call: TRBD2 (6 bases). CDR1 and CDR2 from the germline V gene are SGHNT and YYREEE (reference sequence). This CDR3 region has 14 residues. Trimming cost V 0 bases and J 5 bases, with 11 bases left between them. CDR3 sequence: CASSLGSGRETQYF. In DNA, the CDR3 is TGTGCCAGCAGCTTGGGTAGCGGAAGGGAGACCCAGTACTTC.

This rearrangement joins TRBV7-2 to TRBJ2-7; 14 bases are a match to TRBD2. V dropped 1 base and J dropped 6; count of bases not matched to a gene: 11. The CDR3 runs 18 residues. In germline, CDR1 is SGHTA, CDR2 FQGNSA. The CDR3 loop reads CASSLVATSGRGQGEQYF. In nucleotides, the CDR3 is TGTGCCAGCAGCTTAGTAGCGACTAGCGGGAGGGGACAGGGCGAGCAGTACTTC.

The rearrangement links TRBV6-6 to TRBJ1-2; TRBD1 matches 7 bases. Per the germline V gene, CDR1 is MNHNY and CDR2 is SVGAGI (reference sequence). This CDR3 contains 14 residues. Trimming at V came to 3 bases and at J to 8 bases, leaving 9 bases not matched to a gene. The chain's CDR3 is CASSYDRDSVGYTF. The DNA of the CDR3 is TGTGCCAGCAGTTATGACAGGGACTCGGTAGGCTACACCTTC.

The chain carries TRBV7-9 and TRBJ1-2; D ambiguous. The germline V and J ends were trimmed by 7 bases and 2 bases, with 14 bases remaining between them. From germline, CDR1 is SEHNR and CDR2 FQNEAQ (reference sequence). The CDR3 has 14 amino acids. In nucleotides, the CDR3 is TGTGCCAGCACCCGTGGGGAGGGCAACTATGGCTACACCTTC. It specifies CASTRGEGNYGYTF.

This rearrangement joins TRBV19 to TRBJ2-1; TRBD1 matches 8 bases. After removal of 10 bases from V and 7 bases from J, the junction contained 9 bases not matched to a gene. CDR1 and CDR2 from the germline V gene are LNHDA and SQIVND (reference sequence). The CDR3 is made up of 13 amino acids. DNA of the CDR3: TGTGCCATCAGGGCAGGGGGCAGGAATGAGCAGTTCTTC. This sequence encodes CAIRAGGRNEQFF.

This sequence joins TRBV7-8 and TRBJ2-7, with D uncertain. Looked up from germline, CDR1 is SGHVS and CDR2 is FQNEAQ. The CDR3 length is 14 residues. The V end was cut by 2 bases, the J end by 0 bases, with 8 bases between. The CDR3 DNA reads TGTGCCAGCAGCTTACAAGCAGGCTCCTACGAGCAGTACTTC. Encoded protein: CASSLQAGSYEQYF.

The rearrangement joins TRBV28 to TRBJ2-1; 7 positions match TRBD1. V shed 4 bases and J 6 bases; nucleotides not matched to a gene: 9. The germline V gene encodes CDR1 MDHEN and CDR2 SYDVKM. This CDR3 is built from 15 residues. CDR3 nucleotides: TGTGCCAGCAGTTCATCCCGTCGACAGGGCAATGAGCAGTTCTTC. This gives the protein CASSSSRRQGNEQFF.

The genes are TRBV5-1 and TRBJ1-4; D unresolved. This CDR3 has 16 residues. CDR1 is SGHRS, CDR2 YFSETQ, per germline. The ends were cut back, 4 bases at V and 5 bases at J, with 18 bases in the middle. CDR3 sequence reads: CASSPRGREGNEKLFF. CDR3 sequence (DNA): TGCGCCAGCAGCCCACGCGGACGGGAAGGAAATGAAAAACTGTTTTTT. Using reference TRBV5-1 and TRBJ1-4 for the parts outside the CDR3, the full variable domain is KAGVTQTPRYLIKTRGQQVTLSCSPISGHRSVSWYQQTPGQGLQFLFEYFSETQRNKGNFPGRFSGRQFSNSRSEMNVSTLELGDSALYLCASSPRGREGNEKLFFGSGTQLSVL.

The chain couples TRBV25-1 to TRBJ1-2, with 8 bases that match TRBD1. The CDR3 runs to 13 residues. V lost 5 bases and J lost 5; bases outside the gene matches: 4. Germline CDR1 reads MGHDK; CDR2 reads SYGVNS. Here the CDR3 DNA reads TGTGCCAGCAGTTTGGACAGGGTGTATGGCTACACCTTC. The encoded protein is CASSLDRVYGYTF.

The chain carries TRBV7-6 and TRBJ2-3, with D maybe TRBD2 (6 bases). The CDR3 runs to 14 residues. The V gene's germline CDR1 is SGHVS and CDR2 FNYEAQ. V was trimmed by 6 bases and J by 0 bases, leaving 10 bases between them. CDR3 loop: CASSWAGSTDTQYF. Here the CDR3 DNA reads TGTGCCAGCAGTTGGGCGGGGAGCACAGATACGCAGTATTTT. The full variable domain, in which reference TRBV7-6 and TRBJ2-3 provide the parts outside the CDR3, is GAGVSQSPRYKVTKRGQDVALRCDPISGHVSLYWYRQALGQGPEFLTYFNYEAQQDKSGLPNDRFSAERPEGSISTLTIQRTEQRDSAMYRCASSWAGSTDTQYFGPGTRLTVL.

V usage is TRBV6-5 and J usage is TRBJ2-5; 12 bases are shared with TRBD2. The V and J ends lost 6 bases and 4 bases, in that order; junction bases with no gene match: 6. CDR1 is MNHEY and CDR2 is SVGAGI in the germline V gene. This CDR3 spans 15 amino acids. The CDR3 loop reads CASSQRLAGAETQYF. The CDR3 DNA follows: TGTGCCAGCAGCCAAAGACTAGCGGGAGCAGAGACCCAGTACTTC.